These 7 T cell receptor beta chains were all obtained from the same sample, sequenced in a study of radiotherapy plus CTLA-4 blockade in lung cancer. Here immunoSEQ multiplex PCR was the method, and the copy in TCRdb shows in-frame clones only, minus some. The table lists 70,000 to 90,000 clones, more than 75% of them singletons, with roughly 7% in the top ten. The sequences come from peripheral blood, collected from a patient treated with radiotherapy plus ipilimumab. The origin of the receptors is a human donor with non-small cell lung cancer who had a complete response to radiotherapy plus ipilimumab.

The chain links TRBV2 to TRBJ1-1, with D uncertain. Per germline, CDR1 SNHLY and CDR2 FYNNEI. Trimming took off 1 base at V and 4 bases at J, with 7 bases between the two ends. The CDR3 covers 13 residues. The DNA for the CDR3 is TGTGCCAGCAGTGAAGTTTTCAGCACTGAAGCTTTCTTT. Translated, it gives CASSEVFSTEAFF.

Here the CDR3 DNA reads TGCAGCGTTGTCGACAGGGGGAGTCGGGGCTACACCTTC. Residues: CSVVDRGSRGYTF. The rearrangement joins TRBV29-1 to TRBJ1-2; TRBD1 matches 9 bases. Per the germline V gene, CDR1 is SQVTM and CDR2 is ANQGSEA. This CDR3 is built from 13 residues. V shed 4 bases, J shed 8 bases, and the junction held 8 bases outside the gene matches.

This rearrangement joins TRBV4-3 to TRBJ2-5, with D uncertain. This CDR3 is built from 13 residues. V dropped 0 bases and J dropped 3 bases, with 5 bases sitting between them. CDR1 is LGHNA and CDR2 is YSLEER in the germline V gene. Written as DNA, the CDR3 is TGCGCCAGCAGCCAAGATAGAGAAGAGACCCAGTACTTC. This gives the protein CASSQDREETQYF.

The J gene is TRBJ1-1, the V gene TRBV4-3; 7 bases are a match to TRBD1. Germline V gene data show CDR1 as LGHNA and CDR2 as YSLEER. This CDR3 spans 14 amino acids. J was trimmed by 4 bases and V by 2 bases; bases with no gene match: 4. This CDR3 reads CASSQTGVGTEAFF. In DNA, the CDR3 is TGCGCCAGCAGCCAAACAGGGGTAGGCACTGAAGCTTTCTTT.

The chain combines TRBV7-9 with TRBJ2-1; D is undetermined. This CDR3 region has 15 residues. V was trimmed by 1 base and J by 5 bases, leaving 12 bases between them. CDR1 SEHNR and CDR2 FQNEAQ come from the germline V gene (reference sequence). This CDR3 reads CASSLGQAPDNEQFF. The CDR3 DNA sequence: TGTGCCAGCAGCTTAGGGCAGGCCCCCGACAATGAGCAGTTCTTC.

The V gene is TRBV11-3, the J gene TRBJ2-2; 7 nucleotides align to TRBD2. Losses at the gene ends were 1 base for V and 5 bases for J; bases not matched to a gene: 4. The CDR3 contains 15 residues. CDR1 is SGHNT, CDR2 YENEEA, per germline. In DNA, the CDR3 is TGTGCCAGCAGCTTAGTGGCGGGAGTGACCGGGGAGCTGTTTTTT. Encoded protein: CASSLVAGVTGELFF.

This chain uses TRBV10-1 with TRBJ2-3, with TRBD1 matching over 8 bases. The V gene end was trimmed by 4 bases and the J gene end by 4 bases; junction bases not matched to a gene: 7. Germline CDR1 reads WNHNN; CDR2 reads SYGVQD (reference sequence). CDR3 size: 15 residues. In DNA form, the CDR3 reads TGCGCCAGCAGTGCTTCCAGGGGGCAGGCAGATACGCAGTATTTT. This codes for CASSASRGQADTQYF.